This T cell receptor beta chain was captured in a study of T cells after yellow fever vaccination. Study outcomes and limitations: Post-booster repertoires contained most primary-vaccination clones again (around 97% CD4, less than 90% CD8).

MiXCR, run by TCRdb on the 5' RACE reads, gives a single entry per CDR3 protein. The sample yields 100,000 to 150,000 distinct CDR3 sequences, under 8% seen once. This clonotype was recorded many times. Its antigen is unidentified. V was clipped by 4 bases and J by 5 bases; unmatched bases: 8. The germline CDR1 and CDR2 sequences are SGHRS and YFSETQ. This CDR3 is 15 amino acids long. The clonotype originates from a man aged 18 to 30 who received the YFV17D yellow fever vaccine. Sequenced here: CD4+ T cells sorted from PBMCs, sampled approximately 11 days after the first yellow fever vaccination. This rearrangement joins TRBV5-1 to TRBJ2-1; 8 positions match TRBD2. CDR3 amino acids: CASSIAGTSHNEQFF. DNA of the CDR3: TGCGCCAGCAGCATAGCCGGGACTAGTCACAATGAGCAGTTCTTC. Full variable domain (outside the CDR3, taken from reference TRBV5-1 and TRBJ2-1): KAGVTQTPRYLIKTRGQQVTLSCSPISGHRSVSWYQQTPGQGLQFLFEYFSETQRNKGNFPGRFSGRQFSNSRSEMNVSTLELGDSALYLCASSIAGTSHNEQFFGPGTRLTVL.